A selection of T cell receptor beta chains follows, all from one sample in a study of CD8 T cells in ankylosing spondylitis. TCRdb reprocessed the 5' RACE reads via MiXCR and lists one record per CDR3 protein. The sample has about 400,000 distinct CDR3 sequences, approximately 20% seen once. Sequencing was performed on blood, either unsorted or a sorted T cell fraction (not recorded which). The receptor set was obtained from a male donor with ankylosing spondylitis. CDR3s include the opening cysteine and the closing phenylalanine or tryptophan. Fields, in order: J gene, V gene, CDR3 protein.

TRBJ2-1,TRBV7-7,CASSRGGVENEQFF
TRBJ2-7,TRBV29-1,CSVLDLGSSYEQYF
TRBJ2-1,TRBV29-1,CSVGSGYYNEQFF
TRBJ1-2,TRBV3-1,CASSQAQGRTNGYTF
TRBJ2-5,TRBV5-1,CASTRLGTYQETQYF
TRBJ2-1,TRBV29-1,CSVNRPGGGEQFF
TRBJ1-1,TRBV20-1,CSAHNRDRGSAFF
TRBJ2-1,TRBV6-2/TRBV6-3,CASSYSRGFSNEQFF
TRBJ1-5,TRBV2,CASSGFQVGRARQPQHF
TRBJ2-7,TRBV5-1,CASSLALAGTYEQYF
TRBJ2-3,TRBV14,CASSLIPDTQYF
TRBJ2-7,TRBV6-1,CASSRLAGEGYEQYF
TRBJ2-2,TRBV20-1,CSARTRGNTGELFF
TRBJ2-2,TRBV6-1,CASSQQGWSSGELFF
TRBJ1-3,TRBV7-2,CASSPGGYSGNTIYF
TRBJ1-4,TRBV4-2,CASSPTGTGGEEKLFF
TRBJ2-7,TRBV18,CASSRLRDPYEQYF
TRBJ2-2,TRBV20-1,CSAPGQGYTGELFF
TRBJ2-5,TRBV20-1,CSAPDSNPMGETQYF
TRBJ2-3,TRBV20-1,CSARPEGLARSTDTQYF
TRBJ1-4,TRBV19,CASSIGGTAPEKLFF
TRBJ2-7,TRBV9,CASSVGPADRYEQYF